This section outlines one TCR beta chain sequence together with its context. The target antigen is unknown. Profiled with immunoSEQ multiplex PCR; TCRdb holds only in-frame clones, not every one. In the table there are tens of thousands of clones, 85% to 90% of which are singletons. The source of the sample is a study of T cell responses to AZD1222 COVID-19 vaccine. General study findings and limits: White British ancestry dominated among donors, who included more females, and clonal diversity was possibly underestimated.

Per the germline V gene, CDR1 is SGHRS and CDR2 is YFSETQ. Trimming took 4 bases from V and 5 from J, leaving 16 bases between them. CDR3 length: 14 amino acids. The chain joins TRBV5-1 to TRBJ2-7; a possible D gene is TRBD1 (5 bases). The sequence was collected from an adult in good health. The sequenced sample was peripheral blood, obtained on day 0 of AZD1222 vaccination. The CDR3 loop reads CASSVPGSYHEQYF. As DNA, the CDR3 is TGCGCCAGCAGCGTTCCAGGGTCTTACCACGAGCAGTACTTC.